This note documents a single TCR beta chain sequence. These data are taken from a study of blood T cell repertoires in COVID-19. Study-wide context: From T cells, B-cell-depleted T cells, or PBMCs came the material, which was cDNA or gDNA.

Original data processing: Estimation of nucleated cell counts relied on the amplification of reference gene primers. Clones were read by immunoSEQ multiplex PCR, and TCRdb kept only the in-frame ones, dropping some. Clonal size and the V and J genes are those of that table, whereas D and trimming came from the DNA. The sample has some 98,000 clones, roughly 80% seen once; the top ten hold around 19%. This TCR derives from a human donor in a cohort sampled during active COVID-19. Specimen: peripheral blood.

CDR3 protein: CASSYSGQWAGGYTF. CDR3 coding DNA: TGTGCCAGCAGTTACTCGGGACAGTGGGCTGGTGGCTACACCTTC. The J gene is TRBJ1-2, the V gene TRBV6-5; 7 bases map to TRBD1. Trimming at V came to 0 bases and at J to 7 bases, leaving 8 bases not matched to a gene. CDR1 MNHEY and CDR2 SVGAGI come from the germline V gene. The CDR3 has 15 amino acids.